This T cell receptor beta chain was recovered during a study of regulatory T cells in long-lasting Graves disease (dated by TCRdb to the early 2020s). At the level of the whole study: Newly diagnosed Graves' disease patients had taken antithyroid drugs for less than 3 months. Persistent Graves' disease patients were compared with newly diagnosed Graves' disease patients by peripheral blood TCR sequencing and RNA sequencing. A total of some 35 samples underwent TCR sequencing, from about 13 patients with persistent Graves' disease and approximately 20 patients with newly diagnosed Graves' disease. The study took place in China and was registered as a clinical trial. The full study reports these points: Sequencing and analysis were limited to the TCR beta chain. The authors acknowledged the small sample size as a limitation that may reduce accuracy. Lower TCR Shannon entropy and fewer highly expanded clones were observed in persistent Graves' disease patients than in newly diagnosed patients, which suggested clonal expansion. Persistent disease showed preferential use of TRBV28, TRBJ1-2 and TRBJ2-5, whereas newly diagnosed disease favored TRBV20-1 and TRBJ2-1. Peripheral blood alone was examined, since thyroid tissue, which constituted the primary lesion, could not be accessed. More public clonotypes were shared among persistent patients (2,741) than among newly diagnosed patients (roughly 1,000).

The CDR3, from cysteine to phenylalanine, totals 13 residues. CDR3 DNA is the only sequence kept; it has 39 bases, read in frame from the first base. For CDR1 and CDR2, the germline V gene lists MDHEN and SYDVKM. V loses 2 bases, J loses 6 bases, and the germline ends lie 11 bases apart. Read against the paper, the sample's time point label means: newly diagnosed GD, antithyroid drugs for less than 3 months. RNA was extracted from PBMCs in TRIzol for both TCR sequencing and RNA sequencing. The diagnosis of Graves' disease followed American Thyroid Association guidelines. Recruitment of patients was carried out at an endocrinology department in Xi'an, China. From each patient, around 8.3 milliliters of peripheral blood was collected into an EDTA anticoagulant tube. PBMCs were isolated by Ficoll Paque Plus density gradient separation without further T cell sorting. RNA quality was checked with an Agilent 2100 Bioanalyzer and agarose gel, and concentration with a NanoDrop 2000.

The library was generated by multiplex PCR. Sequencing relied on an Illumina HiSeq 4000. To build TCR beta libraries, CDR3 regions were amplified by Arm-PCR using iRepertoire HTBI primers. PCR products were gel purified before sequencing. In the paper's pipeline: A total of around 66 TRBV and under 15 TRBJ segments were identified across samples and were used for gene usage analysis of CDR3 amino acid clonotypes. COPE and FqMerger were used to merge filtered high-quality paired reads into contigs. BLAST was used to align contigs to the IMGT TRBV, TRBD and TRBJ reference genes, and CDR3 was defined following IMGT. Clonotypes above 0.1% frequency were classified as highly expanded clones. Repertoire diversity was measured by Shannon entropy, and V-J evenness by the Gini coefficient. A clonotype was considered public if more than one individual shared it. In-frame beta chains were kept once TCRdb had trimmed the public reads at Q25 with fastp and called clones with MiXCR. Every CDR3 protein is listed once, alongside the most common genes and DNA of its rows. For this entry, the V and J calls and clone size follow TCRdb and not the study's own pipeline. This sample lists 400,000 to 550,000 distinct CDR3 sequences; around 17% were detected once. The ten largest clones take up about 11% of the sample.

Many counts were recorded for this clonotype. The antigen it binds to is not known. The record has no base qualities; no much larger clone is one base away. These records were also assigned to another study, of T cells in Graves' hyperthyroidism and ophthalmopathy. As noted in the second study: Stable Graves' hyperthyroidism was defined as the absence of progression to ophthalmopathy over 18 months of follow-up. Hyperthyroidism patients were aged 18 to 65 years and newly diagnosed, with disease duration of less than 2 months. Exclusion was applied to patients with uncontrolled infections, other autoimmune diseases, pregnancy or lactation. Diagnoses relied on clinical symptoms, serum thyroxine and TRAb, thyroid ultrasound and orbital computed tomography. For the first round of RT-PCR on the TCR CDR3, the HTBI primer set was used together with the Qiagen OneStep RT-PCR kit. Most expanded thyroid clonotypes (frequency above 0.001) were also detected in blood, a finding suggesting that blood repertoires may reflect thyroid immune responses. Ophthalmopathy was separated from stable hyperthyroidism by a 13 V-J signature model, with roughly 88% sensitivity and about 81% specificity obtained in cross-validation and 80%/75% obtained in testing. In validation, the model predicted progression to ophthalmopathy a median of approximately 6.6 months before onset, with over 55% sensitivity and 72.22% specificity. To identify TCR V-J signatures that set the groups apart, the researchers used a discovery cohort of about a hundred patients, made up of approximately 43 with Graves' ophthalmopathy and 57 with stable Graves' hyperthyroidism. Prospective prediction of ophthalmopathy was tested in an independent validation cohort consisting of 18 hyperthyroidism patients and more than 15 patients who later progressed to ophthalmopathy. The 95 to 100 discovery patients were randomly divided into training and test sets at a 7:3 ratio. In several Graves' hyperthyroidism patients, the study also compared T-cell repertoires from thyroid tissue with T-cell repertoires from blood. After sampling, hyperthyroidism patients received methimazole starting at 30 mg daily, and ophthalmopathy patients received high-dose intravenous methylprednisolone. The libraries were constructed in a second round of multiplex PCR and then size-selected and purified. Sequencing of the libraries was done on an Illumina HiSeq2000 using paired-end 100 bp reads. SOAPnuke was used to process the raw data, removing reads that contained adapters or uncalled bases, had a mean Phred below 15, or lacked an exact match to the constant primer or identifier. COPE v1.2.5 was used to merge the high-quality paired reads, and each unique nucleotide sequence was defined as a clonotype. Clonotypes were aligned to IMGT TRBV, TRBD and TRBJ reference segments using MiTCR v1.1. Analysis was restricted to V-J combinations with a frequency above 0.0001, which covered 98% to 99.2% of repertoires. A TCS score was defined as the ratio of F50 (clonal expansion) to E x V (chaos), with BLOSUM62-based TCRdist applied between CDR3 peptides within each V-J. Welch's t-statistics and random forest reduced roughly 540 V-J features to roughly 13, which were used in a naive Bayes classifier (R e1071). No statistical method was used to fix the sample size in advance, and group allocation was not hidden from the investigators. The paper reports TCR Vbeta CDR3 sequencing of 140 or so peripheral blood samples: 40 to 45 ophthalmopathy, 70 to 85 hyperthyroidism and approximately 17 progressor patients.

This TCR was sampled from a woman aged 30 to 39 with Graves disease. Donor details come from another sample of the same person, matched by shared clones. This receptor chain uses TRBV28 and TRBJ2-7; the D region is possibly TRBD1 or TRBD2, each matching across 6 bases. The starting material was peripheral blood mononuclear cells (PBMCs), obtained at new diagnosis, from a patient treated with antithyroid drugs. The sequenced DNA is TGTGCCAGCAGTTTAGTGGGGGGCGCCGAGCAGTACTTC. Its protein reads: CASSLVGGAEQYF.